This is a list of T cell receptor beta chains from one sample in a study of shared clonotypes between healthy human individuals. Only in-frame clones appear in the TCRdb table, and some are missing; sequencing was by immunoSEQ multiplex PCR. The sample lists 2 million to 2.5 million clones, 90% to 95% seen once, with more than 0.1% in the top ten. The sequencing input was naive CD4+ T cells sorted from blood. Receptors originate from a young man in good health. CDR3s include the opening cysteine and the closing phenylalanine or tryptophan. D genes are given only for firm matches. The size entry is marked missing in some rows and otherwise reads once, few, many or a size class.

DNA: TGTGCCAGCAGCCCCTCGACGGGCGAGACCCAGTACTTC; CDR3: CASSPSTGETQYF; D: .; J: TRBJ2-5; V: TRBV11-2; size: .
DNA: TGTGCCAGCAGCCCCCTGGGAGCGGGAGCGTTGCTGGAGCAGTTCTTC; CDR3: CASSPLGAGALLEQFF; D: TRBD2; J: TRBJ2-1; V: TRBV7-9; size: once
DNA: TGTGCCAGCAGCAGGCTTACAGGGGCGCGAACAGATACGCAGTATTTT; CDR3: CASSRLTGARTDTQYF; D: .; J: TRBJ2-3; V: TRBV21-1; size: .
DNA: TGTGCCAGCAGTTACTCGGGGGGGGAAGAGACCCAGTACTTC; CDR3: CASSYSGGEETQYF; D: TRBD2; J: TRBJ2-5; V: TRBV6-6; size: .
DNA: TGCGCCAGCAGCTTGGCCTGGGACAGGCAACTTTATGGCTACACCTTC; CDR3: CASSLAWDRQLYGYTF; D: TRBD1; J: TRBJ1-2; V: TRBV5-1; size: .
DNA: TGTGCCAGCGGCCGGACAGGAGGCTATGGCTACACCTTC; CDR3: CASGRTGGYGYTF; D: TRBD1; J: TRBJ1-2; V: TRBV6-5; size: .
DNA: TGTGCCAGCAGGTCGGGGACTAGCTACAATGAGCAGTTCTTC; CDR3: CASRSGTSYNEQFF; D: TRBD2; J: TRBJ2-1; V: TRBV7-3; size: .
DNA: TGTGCCAGCAGCTTAGATGGTGCCTACACCGGGGAGCTGTTTTTT; CDR3: CASSLDGAYTGELFF; D: .; J: TRBJ2-2; V: TRBV11-2; size: once
DNA: TGCGCCAGCAGTGATTCGAGACAGGGACTCGGGGAGCTGTTTTTT; CDR3: CASSDSRQGLGELFF; D: .; J: TRBJ2-2; V: TRBV10-1; size: .
DNA: TGCGCCAGCAGCCAGGTAGCCTCCTTCCAAGAGACCCAGTACTTC; CDR3: CASSQVASFQETQYF; D: .; J: TRBJ2-5; V: TRBV4-1; size: few
DNA: TGTGCCAGCAAGACGACTAGCGTAGCAGATACGCAGTATTTT; CDR3: CASKTTSVADTQYF; D: TRBD2; J: TRBJ2-3; V: TRBV2; size: .
DNA: TGTGCCAGCAGCTGGAGGGCAGAACCCTATGGCTACACCTTC; CDR3: CASSWRAEPYGYTF; D: .; J: TRBJ1-2; V: TRBV5-6; size: .
DNA: TGTGCCAGTAGTCTTGGACAGGCGATTAATTCACCCCTCCACTTT; CDR3: CASSLGQAINSPLHF; D: TRBD1; J: TRBJ1-6; V: TRBV19; size: .
DNA: TGTGCCAGCGGACTCGGAGGGGGACTTAATGAAAAACTGTTTTTT; CDR3: CASGLGGGLNEKLFF; D: .; J: TRBJ1-4; V: TRBV28; size: .
DNA: TGTGCCAGCAGTCCCCAGGAGGGGGAAAAACTGTTTTTT; CDR3: CASSPQEGEKLFF; D: .; J: TRBJ1-4; V: TRBV2; size: .
DNA: TGTGCCATCACCAAGACTAGCGGAAGCACAGATACGCAGTATTTT; CDR3: CAITKTSGSTDTQYF; D: TRBD2; J: TRBJ2-3; V: TRBV10-3; size: .
DNA: TGTGCCAGCAGTGAAAGGCCAGGCTATAATTCACCCCTCCACTTT; CDR3: CASSERPGYNSPLHF; D: .; J: TRBJ1-6; V: TRBV6-1; size: .
DNA: TGTGCCAGCAGCTTAGGTACCGGGACAGGGCCCTATAATTCACCCCTCCACTTT; CDR3: CASSLGTGTGPYNSPLHF; D: TRBD1; J: TRBJ1-6; V: TRBV7-6; size: .
DNA: TGTGCCAGCAGCCCGGGGCCGCTGAGGGCTTTCTTT; CDR3: CASSPGPLRAFF; D: .; J: TRBJ1-1; V: TRBV7-8; size: .
DNA: TGTGCCAGCAGATTTAGCGGGAATGGGGAGACCCAGTACTTC; CDR3: CASRFSGNGETQYF; D: TRBD2; J: TRBJ2-5; V: TRBV6-5; size: once
DNA: TGTGCCAGCAGTTTACGGCCTGAGGGCTACGAGCAGTACTTC; CDR3: CASSLRPEGYEQYF; D: .; J: TRBJ2-7; V: TRBV28; size: .
DNA: TGTGCCAGCATTCAGGACCATAATTCACCCCTCCACTTT; CDR3: CASIQDHNSPLHF; D: .; J: TRBJ1-6; V: TRBV6-1; size: .
DNA: TGTGCCAGTAGTTTAGGGTCTAATTCACCCCTCCACTTT; CDR3: CASSLGSNSPLHF; D: .; J: TRBJ1-6; V: TRBV19; size: .
DNA: TGTGCCAGCAGTCGGACAGGGGATGGCTACACCTTC; CDR3: CASSRTGDGYTF; D: TRBD1; J: TRBJ1-2; V: TRBV6-5; size: few
DNA: TGCGCCAGCAGCCCAGGGAGCCCGGAGACCCAGTACTTC; CDR3: CASSPGSPETQYF; D: .; J: TRBJ2-5; V: TRBV5-1; size: .
DNA: TGTGCCAGCCGTTTGGACAGGGCTATGAACACTGAAGCTTTCTTT; CDR3: CASRLDRAMNTEAFF; D: TRBD1; J: TRBJ1-1; V: TRBV2; size: .
DNA: TGTGCCAGCAGCGGTGTCCCCCGCGGGATGGTCGACAATGAGCAGTTCTTC; CDR3: CASSGVPRGMVDNEQFF; D: .; J: TRBJ2-1; V: TRBV9; size: .
DNA: TGTGCCAGCAGCTTGGTTAAGGGCGGATGGAACACTGAAGCTTTCTTT; CDR3: CASSLVKGGWNTEAFF; D: .; J: TRBJ1-1; V: TRBV5-6; size: .
DNA: TGTGCCATCAGTGATTCTGGGCAGAAAGGGCCCTATGGCTACACCTTC; CDR3: CAISDSGQKGPYGYTF; D: .; J: TRBJ1-2; V: TRBV10-3; size: .
DNA: TGTGCCAGCAGCCCTGGGGGGAAATTATCCCTCTACGAGCAGTACTTC; CDR3: CASSPGGKLSLYEQYF; D: .; J: TRBJ2-7; V: TRBV7-2; size: .
DNA: TGTGCCAGCAGCTTATCGGGGATCGATGAGCAGTTCTTC; CDR3: CASSLSGIDEQFF; D: .; J: TRBJ2-1; V: TRBV11-2; size: .
DNA: TGTGCCAGCAGCCCGATCCCCGGGGGCGGAAACACCATATATTTT; CDR3: CASSPIPGGGNTIYF; D: .; J: TRBJ1-3; V: TRBV11-2; size: .
DNA: TGTGCCAGCAGTTTACCTAGACTAGCGGGAAGCACAGATACGCAGTATTTT; CDR3: CASSLPRLAGSTDTQYF; D: TRBD2; J: TRBJ2-3; V: TRBV28; size: once
DNA: TGTGCCATCAGAACTAGCGGAACGGACAATGAGCAGTTCTTC; CDR3: CAIRTSGTDNEQFF; D: TRBD2; J: TRBJ2-1; V: TRBV10-3; size: .
DNA: TGTGCCAGCAGCGACAGGTGGACTGAAGCTTTCTTT; CDR3: CASSDRWTEAFF; D: .; J: TRBJ1-1; V: TRBV5-8; size: once